This TCR beta chain appears in the sequencing data of a study of memory CD4+ T cells and cytomegalovirus serostatus. Single viable CD3+CD4+CD8-CD45RO+ cells were sorted as the memory CD4+ T cells. Serum IgG to CMV pp150, pp28, p38 and p52 defined serostatus. TCRdb keeps only in-frame clones here, not all; method: immunoSEQ multiplex PCR. The profile shows some 44,000 clones, more than 60% of them singletons. The clonotype originates from an adult in good health and CMV-seronegative. Sequencing used memory CD4+ T cells from blood.

CDR3 amino acids: CASSLREGGTNTQYF. The DNA for the CDR3 is TGTGCCAGCAGCTTACGTGAAGGGGGAACAAATACGCAGTATTTT. The chain carries TRBV7-8 and TRBJ2-3; D is possibly TRBD1 (6 bases). The CDR3 has 15 residues. The V end was cut by 2 bases, the J end by 7 bases, with 16 bases between. Per the germline V gene, CDR1 is SGHVS and CDR2 is FQNEAQ.